Below, one T cell receptor (beta chain) is given with its context. Its cognate antigen has yet to be identified. No much larger clone is present one base from it, and per-base qualities are unavailable. The data originate from a study of neoadjuvant nivolumab and ipilimumab in lung cancer (dated by TCRdb to 2018 to 2020). At the level of the whole study: Nivolumab was administered intravenously at 3 mg/kg on days 1, 15 and 29, and in the combination arm ipilimumab 1 mg/kg was added on day 1 only. Seven patients had matched pretherapy and resected tumor pairs analyzed, with four treated with nivolumab and three with nivolumab plus ipilimumab. The primary trial endpoint was the major pathologic response (MPR) rate in the intention-to-treat population in each study arm. Of the roughly 45 patients with operable NSCLC treated in the trial, about 23 were randomized to nivolumab monotherapy and approximately 20 to nivolumab plus ipilimumab. TCR repertoires in pretherapy (baseline) peripheral blood were compared with TCR repertoires in tumors resected at surgery after neoadjuvant immune checkpoint blockade. Here is what the overall study found, with its caveats: Pretherapy blood TCR richness correlated positively with richness in tumors resected after neoadjuvant therapy (Spearman R = 0.82). Resected tumors had greater TCR richness and clonality than tumor-adjacent uninvolved lung, and increases were observed in more dual-therapy-treated tumors. A small number of samples underwent TCR sequencing. From pretherapy to surgery, tumor T-cell richness and clonality increased in three of three dual-therapy tumors but in only two of four nivolumab-treated tumors. No significant correlation was found between TCR clonality and pathologic tumor regression, and only a single major-pathologic-response sample was available for the analysis of TCR clonality versus pathologic tumor regression.

Library method: the immunoSEQ multiplex PCR assay. From the authors' description of their analysis: Richness and clonality were used to summarize the repertoires, and clones that significantly expanded or contracted between pre- and post-therapy samples were identified. What TCRdb holds here is the immuneACCESS table cut down to in-frame rearrangements. Part of the clones is not present; checked against another copy, under half of the missing clones reflect an unresolved V gene, and the others are unexplained. V, J and clone size were drawn from that table, and D and trimming were deduced from the DNA. A total of 25,000 to 35,000 clones appear in this sample, roughly 90% of them only once. The ten largest clones capture 2% to 2.5% of the sample. Per the publication, the time point label means: at surgical resection after neoadjuvant nivolumab +/- ipilimumab. The samples were obtained from NEOSTAR, a phase 2 randomized trial that tested neoadjuvant nivolumab or nivolumab plus ipilimumab, followed by surgery, in operable NSCLC.

V sheds 0 bases and J sheds 8 bases, leaving 7 bases between their ends. Including the terminal cysteine and phenylalanine, the CDR3 comprises 12 residues. Solely the CDR3 DNA is kept, with 36 bases framed from the first base. From the germline V gene, CDR1 is MGHRA and CDR2 is YSYEKL. The specimen was peripheral blood, collected after neoadjuvant nivolumab, alone or with ipilimumab, at or shortly before surgery. The V gene is TRBV4-1 and the J gene is TRBJ1-2; the D gene is not confidently resolved. This TCR came from an adult with non-small cell lung cancer. The CDR3 reads as follows: CASSQDPGGYTF. The nucleotide sequence reads TGCGCCAGCAGCCAAGATCCGGGGGGCTACACCTTC.